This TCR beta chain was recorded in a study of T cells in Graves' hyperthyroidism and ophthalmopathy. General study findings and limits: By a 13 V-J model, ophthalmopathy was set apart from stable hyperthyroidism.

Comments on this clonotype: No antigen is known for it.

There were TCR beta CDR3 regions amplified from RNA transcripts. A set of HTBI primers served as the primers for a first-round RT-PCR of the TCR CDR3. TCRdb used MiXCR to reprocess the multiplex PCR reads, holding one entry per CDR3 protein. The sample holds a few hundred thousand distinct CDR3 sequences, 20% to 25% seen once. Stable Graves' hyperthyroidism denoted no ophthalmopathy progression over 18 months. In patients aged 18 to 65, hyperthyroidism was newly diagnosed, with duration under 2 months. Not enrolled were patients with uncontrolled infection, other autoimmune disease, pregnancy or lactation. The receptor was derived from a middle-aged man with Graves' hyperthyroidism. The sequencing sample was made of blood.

This chain's CDR3 is CASSLFSTDHEEAFF. Here the CDR3 DNA reads TGTGCCAGCAGCTTATTCTCCACAGACCACGAAGAAGCTTTCTTT. The chain links TRBV11-2 to TRBJ1-1; D unresolved. Germline assignment: CDR1 SGHAT and CDR2 FQNNGV. V was cut by 2 bases and J by 8 bases, with 18 bases left in between. The CDR3 contains 15 residues.